This T cell receptor beta chain was recovered during a study of blood T cell repertoires in COVID-19. Study overall: Whether acute or convalescent, the COVID-19 samples came from the United States, Italy and Spain.

V shed 6 bases and J 1 base; nucleotides not matched to a gene: 4. CDR3 length: 15 amino acids. CDR1 and CDR2 (germline): MNHEY, SVGAGI. Original methodology: By means of reference gene primer amplification, nucleated cell counts were estimated. Assay used: immunoSEQ multiplex PCR; TCRdb lists only in-frame clones, some missing. V, J and clone size derive from that table, while D and trimming were established from the DNA sequence. The top ten clones hold about an eighth of a sample with some 130,000 clones, 86% of them seen once. V gene TRBV6-5 combines with J gene TRBJ2-1; 9 bases fit TRBD2. Material: peripheral blood. The TCR was taken from a woman in her 70s with COVID-19, enrolled during active disease. The CDR3 coding sequence is TGTGCCAGCAGCGGACTAGCGAATTCCTACAATGAGCAGTTCTTC. Its protein product is CASSGLANSYNEQFF.